This is a list of T cell receptor beta chains from one sample in a study of blood T cell repertoires in COVID-19. Libraries were prepared by immunoSEQ multiplex PCR; TCRdb keeps only in-frame clonotypes and omits some of them. The sample includes a few hundred thousand clones, about 80% of them seen just once. Sequenced sample: PBMCs or T cells enriched from blood (not recorded which). These receptors came from a middle-aged man who had recovered from COVID-19. CDR3s include the opening cysteine and the closing phenylalanine or tryptophan. The order of the fields is J gene, V gene, D gene, CDR3 protein. The D gene is left open where the match is weak.

J gene: TRBJ2-1; V gene: TRBV7-2; D gene: .; CDR3 protein: CASSSPGGQNNEQFF
J gene: TRBJ1-2; V gene: TRBV7-8; D gene: TRBD1; CDR3 protein: CASSPGEGGVGYTF
J gene: TRBJ2-5; V gene: TRBV5-1; D gene: .; CDR3 protein: CASRLDPGEETQYF
J gene: TRBJ2-4; V gene: TRBV27; D gene: .; CDR3 protein: CASSPRGGVRAKNIQYF
J gene: TRBJ1-5; V gene: TRBV9; D gene: .; CDR3 protein: CASSVQGGQPQHF
J gene: TRBJ2-7; V gene: TRBV6-6; D gene: .; CDR3 protein: CASSHGSGYEQYF
J gene: TRBJ2-1; V gene: TRBV20-1; D gene: .; CDR3 protein: CSASVFNEQFF
J gene: TRBJ2-1; V gene: TRBV5-4; D gene: .; CDR3 protein: CASSLSQRFDEQFF
J gene: TRBJ1-1; V gene: TRBV6-5; D gene: TRBD1; CDR3 protein: CASSYRDSNTEAFF
J gene: TRBJ2-7; V gene: TRBV28; D gene: TRBD2; CDR3 protein: CASSPSGSGGNEQYF
J gene: TRBJ2-5; V gene: TRBV7-9; D gene: TRBD2; CDR3 protein: CASSPLGREDQETQYF
J gene: TRBJ2-1; V gene: TRBV28; D gene: .; CDR3 protein: CASSPPGMRGGEQFF
J gene: TRBJ1-1; V gene: TRBV24-1; D gene: .; CDR3 protein: CATSDFEGAEAFF
J gene: TRBJ2-2; V gene: TRBV18; D gene: TRBD1; CDR3 protein: CASSPTAGGTGELFF
J gene: TRBJ2-7; V gene: TRBV5-1; D gene: .; CDR3 protein: CASSARESSYYSYEQYF
J gene: TRBJ1-1; V gene: TRBV3-1/TRBV3-2; D gene: .; CDR3 protein: CASSQVNTNTEAFF
J gene: TRBJ2-7; V gene: TRBV5-1; D gene: .; CDR3 protein: CASSPPQSTYEQYF
J gene: TRBJ2-7; V gene: TRBV9; D gene: TRBD1; CDR3 protein: CASSSRGTGAYEQYF
J gene: TRBJ1-2; V gene: TRBV28; D gene: .; CDR3 protein: CATHPPRFGYTF
J gene: TRBJ2-5; V gene: TRBV7-9; D gene: .; CDR3 protein: CASSSRVLQETQYF
J gene: TRBJ2-7; V gene: TRBV7-2; D gene: TRBD1; CDR3 protein: CASSLFDRVQYF
J gene: TRBJ1-2; V gene: TRBV3-1/TRBV3-2; D gene: TRBD1; CDR3 protein: CASRGDRGIYGYTF
J gene: TRBJ2-2; V gene: TRBV9; D gene: .; CDR3 protein: CASSVASGIVKGQLFF
J gene: TRBJ1-6; V gene: TRBV6-5; D gene: .; CDR3 protein: CASSVRGGNSPLHF
J gene: TRBJ2-1; V gene: TRBV11-3; D gene: TRBD2; CDR3 protein: CASSSTSGRAVEQFF
J gene: TRBJ1-6; V gene: TRBV28; D gene: .; CDR3 protein: CASGVQGPNSPLHF
J gene: TRBJ1-6; V gene: TRBV18; D gene: .; CDR3 protein: CASSPPGQGNSPLHF
J gene: TRBJ2-5; V gene: TRBV6-5; D gene: .; CDR3 protein: CASSYSRSWETQYF
J gene: TRBJ1-5; V gene: TRBV2; D gene: TRBD1; CDR3 protein: CASSIRGNQPQHF
J gene: TRBJ1-6; V gene: TRBV15; D gene: .; CDR3 protein: CATSRVGQYSPLHF
J gene: TRBJ2-7; V gene: TRBV5-1; D gene: TRBD1; CDR3 protein: CASMDRPLGYEQYF
J gene: TRBJ1-1; V gene: TRBV30; D gene: TRBD1; CDR3 protein: CAWKSGQGFAEAFF
J gene: TRBJ1-1; V gene: TRBV29-1; D gene: .; CDR3 protein: CSGGNTEAFF
J gene: TRBJ2-7; V gene: TRBV2; D gene: .; CDR3 protein: CATEGGAAGALYEQYF
J gene: TRBJ2-7; V gene: TRBV9; D gene: .; CDR3 protein: CASSVGALSYEQYF
J gene: TRBJ2-2; V gene: TRBV5-1; D gene: .; CDR3 protein: CASSPRGTGELFF
J gene: TRBJ2-6; V gene: TRBV5-1; D gene: .; CDR3 protein: CASSSHRGAGANVLTF
J gene: TRBJ1-6; V gene: TRBV2; D gene: .; CDR3 protein: CASSSGVRNSPLHF
J gene: TRBJ1-1; V gene: TRBV7-6; D gene: .; CDR3 protein: CASSSDINTEAFF
J gene: TRBJ1-2; V gene: TRBV3-1/TRBV3-2; D gene: .; CDR3 protein: CASSQPGGYGYTF
J gene: TRBJ1-4; V gene: TRBV6-6; D gene: .; CDR3 protein: CASSRAVNEKLFF
J gene: TRBJ2-3; V gene: TRBV3-1/TRBV3-2; D gene: TRBD2; CDR3 protein: CASSLTSGNADTQYF
J gene: TRBJ2-4; V gene: TRBV2; D gene: .; CDR3 protein: CASMGGKNIQYF
J gene: TRBJ2-3; V gene: TRBV23-1; D gene: TRBD2; CDR3 protein: CASTPKGVAGSFGTNTQYF
J gene: TRBJ1-2; V gene: TRBV7-6; D gene: TRBD1; CDR3 protein: CASSLGTGGTNYGYTF
J gene: TRBJ1-6; V gene: TRBV19; D gene: .; CDR3 protein: CASSQGGSPLHF
J gene: TRBJ1-1; V gene: TRBV10-3; D gene: .; CDR3 protein: CAISENRMNTEAFF
J gene: TRBJ1-5; V gene: TRBV27; D gene: .; CDR3 protein: CASSPANQPQHF
J gene: TRBJ2-7; V gene: TRBV11-2; D gene: .; CDR3 protein: CASSLDRSRTYEQYF
J gene: TRBJ2-5; V gene: TRBV15; D gene: .; CDR3 protein: CATRPGVLQETQYF
J gene: TRBJ1-5; V gene: TRBV5-1; D gene: .; CDR3 protein: CASSLGRTANQPQHF
J gene: TRBJ1-5; V gene: TRBV4-3; D gene: .; CDR3 protein: CASSQDPGSSGPQHF
J gene: TRBJ1-1; V gene: TRBV13; D gene: .; CDR3 protein: CASTPTAANTEAFF
J gene: TRBJ2-1; V gene: TRBV9; D gene: TRBD2; CDR3 protein: CASSVFSGIGNEQFF
J gene: TRBJ2-1; V gene: TRBV15; D gene: .; CDR3 protein: CATSRWSGGNEQFF
J gene: TRBJ2-1; V gene: TRBV9; D gene: TRBD2; CDR3 protein: CASSVGSTSASEGEQFF
J gene: TRBJ2-5; V gene: TRBV24-1; D gene: TRBD2; CDR3 protein: CATSSGTQETQYF
J gene: TRBJ2-5; V gene: TRBV28; D gene: TRBD2; CDR3 protein: CASSPPGRNPGTSGRAKETQYF
J gene: TRBJ1-2; V gene: TRBV27; D gene: TRBD1; CDR3 protein: CASASGTGGLNTF